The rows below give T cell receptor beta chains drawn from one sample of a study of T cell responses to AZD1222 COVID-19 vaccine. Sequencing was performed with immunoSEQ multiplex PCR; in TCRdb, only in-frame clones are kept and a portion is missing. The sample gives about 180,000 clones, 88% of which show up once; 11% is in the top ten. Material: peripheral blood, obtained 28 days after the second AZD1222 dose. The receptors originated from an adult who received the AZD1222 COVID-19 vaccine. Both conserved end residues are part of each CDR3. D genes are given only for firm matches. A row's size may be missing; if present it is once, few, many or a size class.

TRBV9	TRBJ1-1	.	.	CASSVKMNTEAFF	TGTGCCAGCAGCGTAAAAATGAACACTGAAGCTTTCTTT
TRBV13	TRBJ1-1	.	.	CASSLAEVFRRAFF	TGTGCCAGCAGCTTAGCCGAGGTTTTTAGGAGAGCTTTCTTT
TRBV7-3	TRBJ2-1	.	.	CASGLGSYNEQFF	TGTGCCAGCGGTCTGGGCTCCTACAATGAGCAGTTCTTC
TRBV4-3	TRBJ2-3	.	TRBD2	CASSQELAGGSDTQYF	TGCGCCAGCAGCCAAGAGCTAGCGGGGGGGTCGGATACGCAGTATTTT
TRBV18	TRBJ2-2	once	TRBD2	CASSPPASGGTAYTGELFF	TGTGCCAGCTCACCACCGGCTAGCGGGGGGACTGCCTACACCGGGGAGCTGTTTTTT
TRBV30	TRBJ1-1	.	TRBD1	CAWTRQGSTEAFF	TGTGCCTGGACCCGACAGGGGAGCACTGAAGCTTTCTTT
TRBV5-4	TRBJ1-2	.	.	CASSLTKDYGYTF	TGTGCCAGCAGCTTGACGAAAGACTATGGCTACACCTTC
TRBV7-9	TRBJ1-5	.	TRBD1	CASASGDRGPPNQPQHF	TGTGCCAGCGCATCGGGGGACAGGGGGCCTCCCAATCAGCCCCAGCATTTT
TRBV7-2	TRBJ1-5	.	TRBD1	CASSLGTGGTNSNQPQHF	TGTGCCAGCAGCTTAGGGACAGGGGGAACAAATAGCAATCAGCCCCAGCATTTT
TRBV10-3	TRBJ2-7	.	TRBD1	CAIKGQGSSYEQYF	TGTGCCATCAAGGGACAGGGGAGCTCCTACGAGCAGTACTTC
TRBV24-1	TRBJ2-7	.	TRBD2	CATRYPAGITYEQYF	TGTGCCACCAGGTACCCAGCGGGGATCACCTACGAGCAGTACTTC
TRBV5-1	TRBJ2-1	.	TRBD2	CASSLPGLAGTNEQFF	TGCGCCAGCAGCCTTCCGGGACTAGCGGGGACCAATGAGCAGTTCTTC
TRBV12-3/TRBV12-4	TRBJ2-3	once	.	CASSLGPSLTQYF	TGTGCCAGCAGTTTAGGCCCGTCCCTTACGCAGTATTTT
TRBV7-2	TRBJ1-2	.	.	CASSPASTRASNYGYTF	TGTGCCAGCAGCCCCGCTTCCACTCGGGCCTCTAACTATGGCTACACCTTC
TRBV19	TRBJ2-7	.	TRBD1	CASSPTGGGWILEQYF	TGTGCCAGTAGTCCCACAGGGGGCGGTTGGATCCTCGAGCAGTACTTC
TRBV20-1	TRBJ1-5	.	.	CSASSTGNQPQHF	TGCAGTGCTAGTTCGACAGGCAATCAGCCCCAGCATTTT
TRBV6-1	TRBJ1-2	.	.	CASSEPGYGYTF	TGTGCCAGCAGTGAGCCAGGGTATGGCTACACCTTC
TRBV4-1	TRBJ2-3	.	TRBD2	CASSQPGLAALTQYF	TGCGCCAGCAGCCAACCGGGACTAGCGGCTCTTACGCAGTATTTT
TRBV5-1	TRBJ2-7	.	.	CASSLTASYEQYF	TGCGCCAGCAGCTTGACAGCCTCCTACGAGCAGTACTTC
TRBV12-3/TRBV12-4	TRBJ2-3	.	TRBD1	CASRGDRVNTQYF	TGTGCCAGCAGGGGGGACAGGGTAAATACGCAGTATTTT
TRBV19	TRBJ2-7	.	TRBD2	CASSFGTSRSYEQYF	TGTGCCAGTAGTTTTGGGACTAGCCGCTCCTACGAGCAGTACTTC
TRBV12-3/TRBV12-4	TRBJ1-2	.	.	CASSMLGARGYTF	TGTGCCAGCAGTATGCTGGGGGCACGAGGCTACACCTTC
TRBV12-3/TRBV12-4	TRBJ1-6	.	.	CASSPRNSPLHF	TGTGCCAGCAGCCCAAGAAATTCACCCCTCCACTTT
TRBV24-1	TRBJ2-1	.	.	CATSDSRYLGPFF	TGTGCCACCAGTGATTCTAGGTACCTGGGACCGTTCTTC
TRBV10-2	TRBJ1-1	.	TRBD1	CASFPGQGTTEAFF	TGCGCCAGCTTCCCGGGACAGGGGACCACTGAAGCTTTCTTT
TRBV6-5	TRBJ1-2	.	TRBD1	CASSYSGQGDGYTF	TGTGCCAGCAGTTACTCGGGTCAGGGGGATGGCTACACCTTC
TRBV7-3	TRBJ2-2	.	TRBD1	CASSFIGQGDTGELFF	TGTGCCAGCAGCTTCATCGGACAGGGTGACACCGGGGAGCTGTTTTTT
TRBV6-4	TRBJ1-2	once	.	CASSDSSARSGYTF	TGTGCCAGCAGTGACTCCAGCGCCAGGAGCGGCTACACCTTC
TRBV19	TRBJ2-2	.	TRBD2	CASKIRTSGATGELFF	TGTGCCAGTAAAATTAGGACTAGCGGTGCCACCGGGGAGCTGTTTTTT
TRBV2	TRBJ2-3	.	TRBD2	CASSEPDRASGGVRTQYF	TGTGCCAGCAGTGAACCCGACCGGGCTAGCGGGGGGGTAAGAACGCAGTATTTT
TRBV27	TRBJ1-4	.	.	CASSLFGNEKLFF	TGTGCCAGCAGTTTATTCGGTAATGAAAAACTGTTTTTT
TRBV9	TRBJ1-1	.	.	CASSVEQGRFSEAFF	TGTGCCAGCAGCGTAGAGCAGGGGCGCTTCTCTGAAGCTTTCTTT
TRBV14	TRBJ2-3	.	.	CASSRRLDVGTDTQYF	TGTGCCAGCAGCCGGCGACTAGACGTGGGCACAGATACGCAGTATTTT
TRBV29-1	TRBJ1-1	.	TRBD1	CSATRDRGPAFF	TGCAGCGCAACCCGGGACAGGGGGCCAGCTTTCTTT
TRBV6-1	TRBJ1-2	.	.	CASSEAGAPIYGYTF	TGTGCCAGCAGTGAGGCGGGGGCTCCTATTTATGGCTACACCTTC
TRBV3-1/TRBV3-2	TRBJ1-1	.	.	CASSPTAYTEAFF	TGTGCCAGCAGCCCAACAGCGTACACTGAAGCTTTCTTT
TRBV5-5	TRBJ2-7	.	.	CASSLVLADVYEQYF	TGTGCCAGCAGCTTGGTATTAGCGGATGTCTACGAGCAGTACTTC
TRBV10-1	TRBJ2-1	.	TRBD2	CASRGGGNEQFF	TGCGCCAGCAGAGGCGGGGGCAATGAGCAGTTCTTC
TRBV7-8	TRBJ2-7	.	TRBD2	CASSLEASGGGEQYF	TGTGCCAGCAGCTTAGAGGCCAGCGGGGGGGGCGAGCAGTACTTC
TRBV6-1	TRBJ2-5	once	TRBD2	CASSERWAGVAETQYF	TGTGCCAGCAGTGAAAGATGGGCGGGGGTGGCAGAGACCCAGTACTTC
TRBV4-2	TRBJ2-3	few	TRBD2	CASSPGLAGEAPDTQYF	TGTGCCAGCAGCCCGGGACTAGCGGGGGAAGCCCCGGATACGCAGTATTTT
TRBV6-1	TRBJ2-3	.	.	CASSEAMGVSTDTQYF	TGTGCCAGCAGTGAAGCGATGGGGGTTAGCACAGATACGCAGTATTTT
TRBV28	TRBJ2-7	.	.	CASRTYRNGEQYF	TGTGCCAGCCGAACCTACAGGAACGGCGAGCAGTACTTC
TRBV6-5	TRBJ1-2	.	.	CASRDRETESYGYTF	TGTGCCAGCAGAGATCGGGAGACGGAAAGCTATGGCTACACCTTC
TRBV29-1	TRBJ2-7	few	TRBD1	CSADREGSYEQYF	TGCAGCGCGGACAGGGAAGGCTCCTACGAGCAGTACTTC
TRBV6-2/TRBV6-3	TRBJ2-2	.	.	CASSSLPLDTGELFF	TGTGCCAGCAGTTCGTTGCCGCTGGACACCGGGGAGCTGTTTTTT
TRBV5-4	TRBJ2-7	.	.	CASSLGQDTYEQYF	TGTGCCAGCAGCTTGGGCCAGGACACCTACGAGCAGTACTTC
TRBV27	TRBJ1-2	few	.	CASSTLTGAGPYGYTF	TGTGCCAGCAGTACCCTCACCGGGGCTGGTCCCTATGGCTACACCTTC
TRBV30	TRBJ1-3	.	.	CAWKVAPGNTIYF	TGTGCCTGGAAGGTGGCACCTGGAAACACCATATATTTT
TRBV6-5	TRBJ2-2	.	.	CASRLPTGELFF	TGTGCCAGCAGACTACCGACCGGGGAGCTGTTTTTT
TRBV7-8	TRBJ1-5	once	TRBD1	CASSRRQGERDQPQHF	TGTGCCAGCAGCCGACGACAGGGTGAAAGGGATCAGCCCCAGCATTTT
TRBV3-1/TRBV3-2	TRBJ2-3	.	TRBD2	CASSPIRLAGGPTDTQYF	TGTGCCAGCAGCCCGATACGACTAGCGGGGGGCCCCACAGATACGCAGTATTTT
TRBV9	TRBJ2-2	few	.	CASSVRGETGELFF	TGTGCCAGCAGCGTCAGGGGGGAAACCGGGGAGCTGTTTTTT
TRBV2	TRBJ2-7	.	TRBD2	CASTGGRLAASSYEQYF	TGTGCCAGCACGGGGGGGAGACTAGCGGCCAGCTCCTACGAGCAGTACTTC
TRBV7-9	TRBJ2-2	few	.	CANDIGELFF	TGTGCCAATGATATAGGGGAGCTGTTTTTT
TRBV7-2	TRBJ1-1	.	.	CASSQGQTMNTEAFF	TGTGCCAGCAGTCAGGGTCAGACCATGAACACTGAAGCTTTCTTT
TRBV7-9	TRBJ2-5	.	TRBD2	CASSLPGLAGGPEETQYF	TGTGCCAGCAGCTTACCGGGACTAGCGGGGGGGCCAGAGGAGACCCAGTACTTC
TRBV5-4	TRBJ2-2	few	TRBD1	CASSLYFRGQSGELFF	TGTGCCAGCAGCTTGTATTTCAGGGGGCAATCCGGGGAGCTGTTTTTT